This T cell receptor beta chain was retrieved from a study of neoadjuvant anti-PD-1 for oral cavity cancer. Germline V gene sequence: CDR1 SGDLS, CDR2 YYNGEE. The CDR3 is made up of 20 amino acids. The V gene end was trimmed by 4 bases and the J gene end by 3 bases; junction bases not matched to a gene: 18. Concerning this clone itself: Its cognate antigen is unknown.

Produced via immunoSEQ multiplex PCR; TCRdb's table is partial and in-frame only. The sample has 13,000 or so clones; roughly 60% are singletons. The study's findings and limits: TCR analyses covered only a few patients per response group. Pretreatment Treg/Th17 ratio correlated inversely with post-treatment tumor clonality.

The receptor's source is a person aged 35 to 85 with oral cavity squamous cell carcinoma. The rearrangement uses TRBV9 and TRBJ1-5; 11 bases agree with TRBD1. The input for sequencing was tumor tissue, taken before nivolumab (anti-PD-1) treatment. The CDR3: CASSPRTGGDPPIDNQPQHF. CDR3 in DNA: TGTGCCAGCAGCCCCCGGACAGGGGGCGATCCCCCGATAGACAATCAGCCCCAGCATTTT.